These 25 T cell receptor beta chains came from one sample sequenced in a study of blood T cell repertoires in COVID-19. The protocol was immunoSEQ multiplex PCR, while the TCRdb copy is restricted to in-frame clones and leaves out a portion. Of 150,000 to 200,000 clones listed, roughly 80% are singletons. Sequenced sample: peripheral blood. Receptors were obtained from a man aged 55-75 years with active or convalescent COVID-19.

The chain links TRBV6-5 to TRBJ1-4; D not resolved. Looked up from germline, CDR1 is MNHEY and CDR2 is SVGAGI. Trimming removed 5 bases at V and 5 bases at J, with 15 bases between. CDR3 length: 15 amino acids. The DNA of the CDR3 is TGTGCCAGCAGTCCCTCCCACTTGTTGAATGAAAAACTGTTTTTT. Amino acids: CASSPSHLLNEKLFF.

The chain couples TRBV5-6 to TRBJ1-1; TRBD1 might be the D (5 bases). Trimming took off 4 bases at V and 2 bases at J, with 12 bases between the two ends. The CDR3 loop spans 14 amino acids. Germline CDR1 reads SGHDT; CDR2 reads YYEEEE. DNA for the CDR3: TGTGCCAGCAGCCCAGGCAGGGCCAACACTGAAGCTTTCTTT. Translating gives CASSPGRANTEAFF.

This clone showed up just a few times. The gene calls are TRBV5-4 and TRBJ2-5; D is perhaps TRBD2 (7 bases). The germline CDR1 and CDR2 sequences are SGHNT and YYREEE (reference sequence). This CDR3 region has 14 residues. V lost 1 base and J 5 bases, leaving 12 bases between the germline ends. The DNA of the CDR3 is TGTGCCAGCAGCTTGAAGGGGGGGGCGGAGACCCAGTACTTC. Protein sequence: CASSLKGGAETQYF.

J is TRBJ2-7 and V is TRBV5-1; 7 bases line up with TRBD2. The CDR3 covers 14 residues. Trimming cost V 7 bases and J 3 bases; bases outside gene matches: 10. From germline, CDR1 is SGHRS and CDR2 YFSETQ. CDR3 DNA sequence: TGCGCCAGCGCCCGCGGGGGATCGGGCTACGAGCAGTACTTC. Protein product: CASARGGSGYEQYF.

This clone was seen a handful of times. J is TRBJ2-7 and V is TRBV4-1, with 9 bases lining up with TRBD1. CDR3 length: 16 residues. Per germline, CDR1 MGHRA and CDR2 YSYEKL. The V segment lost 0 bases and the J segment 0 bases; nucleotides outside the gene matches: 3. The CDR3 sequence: CASSQDGTGTSYEQYF. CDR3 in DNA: TGCGCCAGCAGCCAAGATGGGACAGGGACCTCCTACGAGCAGTACTTC.

The CDR3, as DNA: TGTGCCAGCAGCGGACAGGATAGCTCCTACAATGAGCAGTTCTTC. This gives the protein CASSGQDSSYNEQFF. The rearrangement uses TRBV7-3 and TRBJ2-1; 7 bases map to TRBD1. Germline V CDR1 and CDR2: SGHTA, FQGTGA. The junction had 4 bases not matched to a gene; V was cut back by 5 bases and J by 0 bases. The length of the CDR3 is 15 residues.

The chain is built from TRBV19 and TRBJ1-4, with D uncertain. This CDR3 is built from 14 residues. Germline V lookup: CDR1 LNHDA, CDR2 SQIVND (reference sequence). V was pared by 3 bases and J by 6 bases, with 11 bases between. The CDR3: CASSIAGADEKLFF. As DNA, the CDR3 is TGTGCCAGTAGTATTGCGGGCGCCGATGAAAAACTGTTTTTT.

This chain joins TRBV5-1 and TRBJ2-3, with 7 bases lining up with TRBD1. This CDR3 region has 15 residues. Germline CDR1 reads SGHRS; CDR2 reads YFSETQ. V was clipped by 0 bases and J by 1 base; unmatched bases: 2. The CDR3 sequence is CASSLDRGGTDTQYF. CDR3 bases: TGCGCCAGCAGCTTGGACAGGGGAGGCACAGATACGCAGTATTTT.

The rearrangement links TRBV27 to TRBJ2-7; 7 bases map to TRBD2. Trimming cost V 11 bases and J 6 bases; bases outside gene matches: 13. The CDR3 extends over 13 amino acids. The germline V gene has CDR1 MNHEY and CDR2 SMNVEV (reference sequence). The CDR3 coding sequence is TGTGCCTCCCGGGCTAGCGGCGGCAGCGAGCAGTACTTC. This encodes CASRASGGSEQYF.

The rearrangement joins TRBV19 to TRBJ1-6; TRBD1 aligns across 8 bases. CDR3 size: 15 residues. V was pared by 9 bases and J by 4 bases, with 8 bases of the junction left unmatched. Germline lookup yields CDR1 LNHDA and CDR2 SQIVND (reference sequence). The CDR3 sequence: CASGQGGTYNSPLHF. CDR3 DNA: TGTGCCAGCGGACAGGGAGGAACGTATAATTCACCCCTCCACTTT.

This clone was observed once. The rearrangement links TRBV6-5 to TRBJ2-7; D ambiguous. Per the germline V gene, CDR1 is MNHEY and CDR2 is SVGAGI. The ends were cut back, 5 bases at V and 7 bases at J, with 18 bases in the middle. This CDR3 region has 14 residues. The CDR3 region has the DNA TGTGCCAGCAGTCCAACGTGGGCCGATGGGGAGCAGTACTTC. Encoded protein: CASSPTWADGEQYF.

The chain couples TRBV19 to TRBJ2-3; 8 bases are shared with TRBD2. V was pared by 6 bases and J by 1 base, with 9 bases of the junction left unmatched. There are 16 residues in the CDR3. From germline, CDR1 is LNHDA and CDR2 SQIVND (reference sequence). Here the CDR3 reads CASSVPTSGRTDTQYF. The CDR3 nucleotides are TGTGCCAGTAGCGTCCCTACTAGCGGCCGCACAGATACGCAGTATTTT.

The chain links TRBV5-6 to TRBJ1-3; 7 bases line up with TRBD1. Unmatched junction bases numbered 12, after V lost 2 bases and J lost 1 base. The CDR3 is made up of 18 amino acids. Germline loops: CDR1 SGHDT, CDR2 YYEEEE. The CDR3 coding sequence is TGTGCCAGCAGCTTTTCCTCCGGACAGGTTGAGTCTGGAAACACCATATATTTT. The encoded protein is CASSFSSGQVESGNTIYF.

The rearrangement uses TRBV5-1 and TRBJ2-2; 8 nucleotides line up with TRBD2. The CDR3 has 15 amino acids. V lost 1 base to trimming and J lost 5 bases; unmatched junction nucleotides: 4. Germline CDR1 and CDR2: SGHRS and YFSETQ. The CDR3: CASSLNSGTTGELFF. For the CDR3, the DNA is TGCGCCAGCAGCTTGAATAGCGGGACGACCGGGGAGCTGTTTTTT.

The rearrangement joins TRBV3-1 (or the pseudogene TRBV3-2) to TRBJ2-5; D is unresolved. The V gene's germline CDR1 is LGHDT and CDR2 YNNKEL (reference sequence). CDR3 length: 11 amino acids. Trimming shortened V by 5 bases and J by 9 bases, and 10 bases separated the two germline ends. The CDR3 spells CASSSPGPQYF. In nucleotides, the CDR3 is TGTGCCAGCAGCTCCCCGGGTCCCCAGTACTTC.

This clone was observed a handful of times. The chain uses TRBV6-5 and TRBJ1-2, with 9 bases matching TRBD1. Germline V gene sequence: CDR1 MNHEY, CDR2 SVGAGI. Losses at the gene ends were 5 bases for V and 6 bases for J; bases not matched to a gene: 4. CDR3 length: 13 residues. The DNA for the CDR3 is TGTGCCAGCAGTCCCAGGGACAGGGATGGCTACACCTTC. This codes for CASSPRDRDGYTF.

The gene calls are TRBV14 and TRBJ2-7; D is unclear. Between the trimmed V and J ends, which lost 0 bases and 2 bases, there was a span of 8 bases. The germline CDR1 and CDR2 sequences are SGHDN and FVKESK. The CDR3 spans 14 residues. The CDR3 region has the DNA TGTGCCAGCAGCCAAGAGTTTGGAGCCTACGAGCAGTACTTC. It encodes CASSQEFGAYEQYF.

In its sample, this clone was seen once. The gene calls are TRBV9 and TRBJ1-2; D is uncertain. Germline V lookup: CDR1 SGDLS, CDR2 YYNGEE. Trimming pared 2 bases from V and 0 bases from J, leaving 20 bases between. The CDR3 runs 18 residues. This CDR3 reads CASSVEESDGKANYGYTF. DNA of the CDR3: TGTGCCAGCAGCGTTGAAGAAAGCGACGGTAAAGCTAACTATGGCTACACCTTC.

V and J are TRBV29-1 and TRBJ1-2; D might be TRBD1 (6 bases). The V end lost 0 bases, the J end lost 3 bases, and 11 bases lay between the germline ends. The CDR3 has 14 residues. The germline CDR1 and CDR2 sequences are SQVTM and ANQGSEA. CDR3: CSVEDSDRHYGYTF. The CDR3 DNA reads TGCAGCGTTGAAGATTCGGACAGACACTATGGCTACACCTTC.

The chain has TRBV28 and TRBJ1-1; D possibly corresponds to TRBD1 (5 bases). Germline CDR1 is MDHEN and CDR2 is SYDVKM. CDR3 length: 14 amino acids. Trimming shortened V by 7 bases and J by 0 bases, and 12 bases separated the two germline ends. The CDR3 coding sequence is TGTGCCAGCACCCCAGGGTTCATGAACACTGAAGCTTTCTTT. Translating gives CASTPGFMNTEAFF.

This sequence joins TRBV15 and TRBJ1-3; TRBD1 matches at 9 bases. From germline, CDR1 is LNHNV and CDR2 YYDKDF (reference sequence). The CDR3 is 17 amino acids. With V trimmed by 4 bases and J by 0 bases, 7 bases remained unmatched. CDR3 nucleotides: TGTGCCACCAGCACCCTCGGACAGGGGAGCTCTGGAAACACCATATATTTT. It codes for CATSTLGQGSSGNTIYF.

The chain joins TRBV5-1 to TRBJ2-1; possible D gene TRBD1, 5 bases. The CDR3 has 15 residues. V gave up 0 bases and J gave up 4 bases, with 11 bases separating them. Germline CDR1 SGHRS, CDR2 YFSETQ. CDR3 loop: CASSLGWTQYNEQFF. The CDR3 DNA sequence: TGCGCCAGCAGCTTGGGATGGACACAGTACAATGAGCAGTTCTTC. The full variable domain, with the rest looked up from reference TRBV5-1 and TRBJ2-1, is KAGVTQTPRYLIKTRGQQVTLSCSPISGHRSVSWYQQTPGQGLQFLFEYFSETQRNKGNFPGRFSGRQFSNSRSEMNVSTLELGDSALYLCASSLGWTQYNEQFFGPGTRLTVL.

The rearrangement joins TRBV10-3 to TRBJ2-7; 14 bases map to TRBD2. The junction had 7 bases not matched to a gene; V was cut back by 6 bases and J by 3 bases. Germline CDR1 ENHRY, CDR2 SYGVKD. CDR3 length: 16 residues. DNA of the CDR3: TGTGCCATCAGCGGGACTAGCGGGGGAATGTACTACGAGCAGTACTTC. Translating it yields CAISGTSGGMYYEQYF.

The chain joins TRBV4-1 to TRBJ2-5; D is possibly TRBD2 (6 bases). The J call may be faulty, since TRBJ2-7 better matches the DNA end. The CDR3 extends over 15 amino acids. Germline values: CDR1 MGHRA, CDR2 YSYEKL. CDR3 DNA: TGCGCCAGCAGCCAAGATAGGCCTAGCGAGTACGAGCAGTACTTC. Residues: CASSQDRPSEYEQYF.

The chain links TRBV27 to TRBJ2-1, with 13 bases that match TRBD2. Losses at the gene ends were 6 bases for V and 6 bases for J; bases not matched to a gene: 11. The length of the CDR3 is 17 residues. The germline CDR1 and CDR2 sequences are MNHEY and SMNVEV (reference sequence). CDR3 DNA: TGTGCCAGCAGCAATATAGCAGGACTAGCGGGAGCCAATGAGCAGTTCTTC. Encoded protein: CASSNIAGLAGANEQFF.